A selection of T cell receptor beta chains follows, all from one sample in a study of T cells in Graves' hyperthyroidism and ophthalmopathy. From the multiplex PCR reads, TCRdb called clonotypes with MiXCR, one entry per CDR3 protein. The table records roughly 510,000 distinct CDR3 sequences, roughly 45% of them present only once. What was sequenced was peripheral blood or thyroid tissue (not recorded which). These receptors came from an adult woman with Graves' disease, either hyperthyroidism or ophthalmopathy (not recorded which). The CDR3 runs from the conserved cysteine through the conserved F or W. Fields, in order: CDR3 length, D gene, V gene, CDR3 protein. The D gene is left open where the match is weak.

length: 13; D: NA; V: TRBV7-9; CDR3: CASSFRADLEAFF
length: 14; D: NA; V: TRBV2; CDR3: CASRAGTSNTEAFF
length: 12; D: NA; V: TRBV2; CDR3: CAGGLAPYEQYF
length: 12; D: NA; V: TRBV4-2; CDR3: CASSYSQDTIYF
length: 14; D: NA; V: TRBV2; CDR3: CASSPIDVVGELFF
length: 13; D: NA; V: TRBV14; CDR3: CASSQTSHSPLHF
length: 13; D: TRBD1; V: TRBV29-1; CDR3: CSVTGTGTETQYF
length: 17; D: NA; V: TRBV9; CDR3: CASSVAHKGHGTYGYTF
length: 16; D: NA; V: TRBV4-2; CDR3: CASSQDAGANTGELFF
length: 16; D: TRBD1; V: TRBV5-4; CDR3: CASSPTGGRSGYGYTF
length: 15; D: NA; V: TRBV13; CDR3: CASSTGQGRGYEQYF
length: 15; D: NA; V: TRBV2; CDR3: CASSYTVPEGNTIYF
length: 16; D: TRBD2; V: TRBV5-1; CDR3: CASSKREYSGANVLTF
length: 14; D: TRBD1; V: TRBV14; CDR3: CASNQKRITGQGNF
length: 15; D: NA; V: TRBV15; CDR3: CATSRGNRAVYEQYF
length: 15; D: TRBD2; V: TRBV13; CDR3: CASSLRLAGEETQYF
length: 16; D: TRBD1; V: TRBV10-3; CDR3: CATSLSVRDRNYEQYF
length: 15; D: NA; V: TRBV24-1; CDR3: CATSDRGRKINEQFF
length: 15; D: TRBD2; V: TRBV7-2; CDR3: CASSPLAGAVYEQYF
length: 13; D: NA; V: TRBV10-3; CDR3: CAISESRVSGQYF
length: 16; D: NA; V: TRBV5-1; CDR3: CASSSYMGQGHGELFF
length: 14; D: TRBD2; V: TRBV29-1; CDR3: CSVEPSGNTDTQYF
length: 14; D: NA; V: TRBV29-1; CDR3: CSVDGRSGSTEAFF
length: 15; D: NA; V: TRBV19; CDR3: CASSIGSGARGEQYF
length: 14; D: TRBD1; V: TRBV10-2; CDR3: CASHRDSSNYGYTF
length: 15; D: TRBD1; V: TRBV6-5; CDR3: CASSPRDREDTEAFF
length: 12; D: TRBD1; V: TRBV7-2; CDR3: CASSVTGQGRIF
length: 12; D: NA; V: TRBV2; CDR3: CATLYMNTEAFF
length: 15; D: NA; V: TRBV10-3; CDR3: CAISESGTRNTEAFF
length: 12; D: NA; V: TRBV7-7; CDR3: CASSVAGGEQFF
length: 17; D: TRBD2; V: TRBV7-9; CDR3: CASSVEAPSGRFYEQYF
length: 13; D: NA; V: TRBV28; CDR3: CASSSFTNTEAFF
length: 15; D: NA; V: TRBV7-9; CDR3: CASSTEQERNQPQHF
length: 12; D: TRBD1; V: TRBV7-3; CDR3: CASSPGQGTQYF
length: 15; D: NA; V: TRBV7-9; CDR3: CASSRAGQNTGELFF
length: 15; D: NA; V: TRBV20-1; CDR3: CSAPDPASGDDGYTF
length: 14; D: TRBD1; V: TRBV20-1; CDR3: CSAGDRVASYEQYF
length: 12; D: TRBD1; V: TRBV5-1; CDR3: CASSPTGGKLFF
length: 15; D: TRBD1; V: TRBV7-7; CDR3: CASSLNRGRQETQYF
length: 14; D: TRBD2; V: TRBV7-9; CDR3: CASSHSGSRHEQYF
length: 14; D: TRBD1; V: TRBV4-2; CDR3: CASSPDRVNEKLFF
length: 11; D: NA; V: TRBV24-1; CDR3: CATSDFETQYF
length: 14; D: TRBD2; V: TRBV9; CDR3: CASRPAGGTGELFF
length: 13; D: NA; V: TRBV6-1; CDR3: CASGVATNEKLFF
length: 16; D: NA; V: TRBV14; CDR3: CASSQGTRTGNQPQHF